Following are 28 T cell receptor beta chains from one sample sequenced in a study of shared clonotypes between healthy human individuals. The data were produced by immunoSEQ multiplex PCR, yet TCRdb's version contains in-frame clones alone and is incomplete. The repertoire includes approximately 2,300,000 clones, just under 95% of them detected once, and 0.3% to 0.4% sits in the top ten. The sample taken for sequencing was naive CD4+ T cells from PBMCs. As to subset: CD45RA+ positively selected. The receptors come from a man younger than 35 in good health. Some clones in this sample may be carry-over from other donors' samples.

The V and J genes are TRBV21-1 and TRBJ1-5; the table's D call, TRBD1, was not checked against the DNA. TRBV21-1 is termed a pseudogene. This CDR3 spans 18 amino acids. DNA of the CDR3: TGTGCCAGCAGCATATCAACAGGGGGCAGAGGAAGCAATCAGCCCCAGCATTTT. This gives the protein CASSISTGGRGSNQPQHF.

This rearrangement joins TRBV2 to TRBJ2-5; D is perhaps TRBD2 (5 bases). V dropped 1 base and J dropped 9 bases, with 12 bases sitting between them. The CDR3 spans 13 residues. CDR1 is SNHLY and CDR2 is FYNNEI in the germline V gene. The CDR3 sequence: CASSEGRGSPQYF. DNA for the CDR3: TGTGCCAGCAGTGAAGGCCGGGGAAGTCCCCAGTACTTC.

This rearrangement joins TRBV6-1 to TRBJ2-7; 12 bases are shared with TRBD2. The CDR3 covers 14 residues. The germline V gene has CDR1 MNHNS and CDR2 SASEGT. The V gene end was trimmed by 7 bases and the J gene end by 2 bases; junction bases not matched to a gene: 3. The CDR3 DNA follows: TGTGCCAGCACCGGACTAGCGGGGACCTACGAGCAGTACTTC. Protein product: CASTGLAGTYEQYF.

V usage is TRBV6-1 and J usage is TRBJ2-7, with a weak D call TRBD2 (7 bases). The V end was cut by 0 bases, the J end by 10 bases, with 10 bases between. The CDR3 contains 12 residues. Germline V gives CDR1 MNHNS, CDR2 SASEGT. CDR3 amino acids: CASSEAGGGQYF. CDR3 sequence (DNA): TGTGCCAGCAGTGAAGCGGGCGGGGGCCAGTACTTC.

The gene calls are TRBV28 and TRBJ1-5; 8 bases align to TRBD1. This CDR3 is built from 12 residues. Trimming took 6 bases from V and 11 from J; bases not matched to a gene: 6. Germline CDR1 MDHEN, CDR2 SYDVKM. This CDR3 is CASSPTGVAQHF. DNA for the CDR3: TGTGCCAGCAGCCCGACAGGGGTCGCCCAGCATTTT.

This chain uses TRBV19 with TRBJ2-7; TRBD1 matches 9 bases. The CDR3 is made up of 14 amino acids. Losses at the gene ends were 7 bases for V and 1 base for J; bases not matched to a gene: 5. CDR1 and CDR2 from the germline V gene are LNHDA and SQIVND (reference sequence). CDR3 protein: CASKGTGLSYEQYF. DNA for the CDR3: TGTGCCAGTAAGGGGACAGGGCTTTCCTACGAGCAGTACTTC.

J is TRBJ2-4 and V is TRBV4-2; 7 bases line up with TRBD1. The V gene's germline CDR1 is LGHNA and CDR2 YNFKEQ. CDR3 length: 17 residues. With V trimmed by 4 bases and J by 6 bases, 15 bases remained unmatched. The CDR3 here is CASSPNNRPTGLNIQYF. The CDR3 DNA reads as TGTGCCAGCAGCCCAAACAACCGACCGACAGGGTTAAACATTCAGTACTTC.

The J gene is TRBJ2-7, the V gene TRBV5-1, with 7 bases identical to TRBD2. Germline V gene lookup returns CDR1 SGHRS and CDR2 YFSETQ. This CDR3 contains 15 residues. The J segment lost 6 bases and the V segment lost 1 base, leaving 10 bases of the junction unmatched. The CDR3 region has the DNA TGCGCCAGCAGCTTGACAGTGGCTAGCGGACCCGAGCAGTACTTC. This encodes CASSLTVASGPEQYF.

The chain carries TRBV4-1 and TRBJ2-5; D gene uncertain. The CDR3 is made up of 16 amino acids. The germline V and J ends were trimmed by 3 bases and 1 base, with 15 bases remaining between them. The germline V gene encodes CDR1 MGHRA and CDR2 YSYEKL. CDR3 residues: CASSHVSGLPQETQYF. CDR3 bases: TGCGCCAGCAGCCATGTCTCGGGTCTGCCCCAAGAGACCCAGTACTTC.

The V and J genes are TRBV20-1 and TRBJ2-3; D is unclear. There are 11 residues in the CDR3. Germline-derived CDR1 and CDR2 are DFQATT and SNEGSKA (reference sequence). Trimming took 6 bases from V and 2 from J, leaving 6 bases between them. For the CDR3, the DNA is TGCAGTGCCCACATCACAGATACGCAGTATTTT. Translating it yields CSAHITDTQYF.

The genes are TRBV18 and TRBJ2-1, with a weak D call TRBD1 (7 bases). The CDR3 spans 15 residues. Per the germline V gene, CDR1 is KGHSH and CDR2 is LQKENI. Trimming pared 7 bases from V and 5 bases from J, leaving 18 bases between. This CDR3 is CASYNRGTDNNEQFF. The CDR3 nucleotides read TGTGCCAGCTACAACCGGGGGACAGACAACAATGAGCAGTTCTTC.

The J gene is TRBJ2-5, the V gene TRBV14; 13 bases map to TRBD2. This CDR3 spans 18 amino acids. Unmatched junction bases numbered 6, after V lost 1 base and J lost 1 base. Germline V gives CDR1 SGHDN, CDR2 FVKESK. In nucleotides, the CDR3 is TGTGCCAGCAGCCAAGGGGGACTAGCGGGATTCCGCCAAGAGACCCAGTACTTC. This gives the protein CASSQGGLAGFRQETQYF.

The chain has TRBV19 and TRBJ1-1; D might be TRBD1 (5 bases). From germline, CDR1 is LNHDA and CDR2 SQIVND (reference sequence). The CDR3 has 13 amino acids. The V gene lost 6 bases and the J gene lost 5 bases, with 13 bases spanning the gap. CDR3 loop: CASRDRTKTEAFF. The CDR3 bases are TGTGCCAGTAGAGACAGAACTAAGACTGAAGCTTTCTTT.

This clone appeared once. CDR3 protein: CASSSSSGWYNEQFF. The CDR3 DNA is TGTGCCAGCAGTTCCTCTAGCGGCTGGTACAATGAGCAGTTCTTC. This rearrangement joins TRBV2 to TRBJ2-1; TRBD2 matches 7 bases. This CDR3 region has 15 residues. V gave up 5 bases and J gave up 4 bases; unmatched junction bases: 8. Germline CDR1 and CDR2: SNHLY and FYNNEI.

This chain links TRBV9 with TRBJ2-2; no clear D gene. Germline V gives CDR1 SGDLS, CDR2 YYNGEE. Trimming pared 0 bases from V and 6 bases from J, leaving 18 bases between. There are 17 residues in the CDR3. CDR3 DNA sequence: TGTGCCAGCAGCGTAGATCCTTTCGCCGGGTATTCCGGGGAGCTGTTTTTT. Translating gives CASSVDPFAGYSGELFF.

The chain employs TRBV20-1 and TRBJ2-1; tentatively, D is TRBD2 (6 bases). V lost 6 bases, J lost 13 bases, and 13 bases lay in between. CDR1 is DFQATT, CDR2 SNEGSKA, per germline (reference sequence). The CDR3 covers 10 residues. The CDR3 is CSAAPGLQFF. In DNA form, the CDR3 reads TGCAGTGCCGCACCGGGACTCCAGTTCTTC.

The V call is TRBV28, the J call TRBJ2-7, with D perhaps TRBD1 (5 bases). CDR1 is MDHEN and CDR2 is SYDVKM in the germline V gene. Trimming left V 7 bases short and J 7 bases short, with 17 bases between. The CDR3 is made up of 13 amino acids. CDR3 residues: CASIDPNRREQYF. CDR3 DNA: TGTGCCAGCATCGATCCGAACAGGCGGGAGCAGTACTTC.

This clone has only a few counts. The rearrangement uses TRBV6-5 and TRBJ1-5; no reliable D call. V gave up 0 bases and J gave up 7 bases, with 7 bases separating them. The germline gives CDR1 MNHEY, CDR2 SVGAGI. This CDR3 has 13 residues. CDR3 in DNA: TGTGCCAGCAGTTACTCCAAGCGGCAGCCCCAGCATTTT. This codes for CASSYSKRQPQHF.

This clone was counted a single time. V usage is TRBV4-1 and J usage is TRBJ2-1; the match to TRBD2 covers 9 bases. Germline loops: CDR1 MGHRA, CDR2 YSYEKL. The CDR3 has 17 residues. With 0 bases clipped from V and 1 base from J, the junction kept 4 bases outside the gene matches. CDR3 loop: CASSQDTSGWSYNEQFF. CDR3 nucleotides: TGCGCCAGCAGCCAAGACACTAGCGGGTGGTCCTACAATGAGCAGTTCTTC.

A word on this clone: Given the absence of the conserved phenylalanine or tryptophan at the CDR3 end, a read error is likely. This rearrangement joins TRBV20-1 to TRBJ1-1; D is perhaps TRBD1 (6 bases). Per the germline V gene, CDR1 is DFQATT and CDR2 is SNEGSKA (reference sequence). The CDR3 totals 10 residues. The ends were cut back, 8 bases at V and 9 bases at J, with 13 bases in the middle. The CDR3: CSRPGDKAFS. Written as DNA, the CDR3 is TGCAGTCGCCCAGGGGATAAAGCTTTCTCT.

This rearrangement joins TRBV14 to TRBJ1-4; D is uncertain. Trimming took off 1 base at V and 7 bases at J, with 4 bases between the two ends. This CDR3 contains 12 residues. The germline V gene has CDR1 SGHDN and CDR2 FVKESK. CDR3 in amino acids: CASSQASEKLFF. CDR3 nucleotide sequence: TGTGCCAGCAGCCAAGCTAGTGAAAAACTGTTTTTT.

The CDR3 loop is CASSLAPREYSNQPQHF. The CDR3 region has the DNA TGTGCCAGCAGCTTAGCACCTAGGGAGTATAGCAATCAGCCCCAGCATTTT. The chain employs TRBV7-8 and TRBJ1-5; no firm D call. The germline gives CDR1 SGHVS, CDR2 FQNEAQ. The CDR3 length is 17 residues. V shed 0 bases and J shed 0 bases, with 12 bases lying between them.

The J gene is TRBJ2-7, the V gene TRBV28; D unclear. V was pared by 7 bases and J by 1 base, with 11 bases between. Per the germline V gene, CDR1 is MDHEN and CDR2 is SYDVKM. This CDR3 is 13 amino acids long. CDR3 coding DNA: TGTGCCAGCAAGTGGGCGGATTCCTACGAGCAGTACTTC. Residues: CASKWADSYEQYF. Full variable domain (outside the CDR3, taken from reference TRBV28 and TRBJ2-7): DVKVTQSSRYLVKRTGEKVFLECVQDMDHENMFWYRQDPGLGLRLIYFSYDVKMKEKGDIPEGYSVSREKKERFSLILESASTNQTSMYLCASKWADSYEQYFGPGTRLTVT.

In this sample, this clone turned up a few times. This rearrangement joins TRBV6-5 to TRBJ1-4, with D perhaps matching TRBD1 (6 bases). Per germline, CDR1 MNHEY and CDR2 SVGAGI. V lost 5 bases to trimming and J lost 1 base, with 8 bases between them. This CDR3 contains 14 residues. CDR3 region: CASSPGVTNEKLFF. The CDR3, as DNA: TGTGCCAGCAGTCCAGGGGTAACTAATGAAAAACTGTTTTTT.

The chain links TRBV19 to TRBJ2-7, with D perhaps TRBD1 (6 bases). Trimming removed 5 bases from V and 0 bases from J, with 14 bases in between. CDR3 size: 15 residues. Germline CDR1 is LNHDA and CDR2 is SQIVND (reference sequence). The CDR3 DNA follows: TGTGCCAGTAGTCCTAAAGGGGACACCTCCTACGAGCAGTACTTC. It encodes CASSPKGDTSYEQYF.

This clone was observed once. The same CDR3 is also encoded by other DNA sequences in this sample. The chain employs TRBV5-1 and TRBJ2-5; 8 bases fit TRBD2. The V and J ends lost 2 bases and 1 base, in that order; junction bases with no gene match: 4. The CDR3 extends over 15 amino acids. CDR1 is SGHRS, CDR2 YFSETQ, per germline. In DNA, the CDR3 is TGCGCCAGCAGCTTTTTGGCGGGAGGCCAAGAGACCCAGTACTTC. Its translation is CASSFLAGGQETQYF.

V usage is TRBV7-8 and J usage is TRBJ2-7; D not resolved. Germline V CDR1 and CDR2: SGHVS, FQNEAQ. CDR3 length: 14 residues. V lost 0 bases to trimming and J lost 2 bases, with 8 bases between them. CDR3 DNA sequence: TGTGCCAGCAGCTTAGCGGGCTCAACCTACGAGCAGTACTTC. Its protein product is CASSLAGSTYEQYF.

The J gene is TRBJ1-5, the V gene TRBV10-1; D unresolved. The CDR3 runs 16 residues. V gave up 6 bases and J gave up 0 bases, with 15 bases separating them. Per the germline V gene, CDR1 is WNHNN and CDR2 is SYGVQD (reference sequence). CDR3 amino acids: CASSPPGDYSNQPQHF. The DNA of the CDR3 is TGCGCCAGCAGCCCCCCGGGCGATTATAGCAATCAGCCCCAGCATTTT.